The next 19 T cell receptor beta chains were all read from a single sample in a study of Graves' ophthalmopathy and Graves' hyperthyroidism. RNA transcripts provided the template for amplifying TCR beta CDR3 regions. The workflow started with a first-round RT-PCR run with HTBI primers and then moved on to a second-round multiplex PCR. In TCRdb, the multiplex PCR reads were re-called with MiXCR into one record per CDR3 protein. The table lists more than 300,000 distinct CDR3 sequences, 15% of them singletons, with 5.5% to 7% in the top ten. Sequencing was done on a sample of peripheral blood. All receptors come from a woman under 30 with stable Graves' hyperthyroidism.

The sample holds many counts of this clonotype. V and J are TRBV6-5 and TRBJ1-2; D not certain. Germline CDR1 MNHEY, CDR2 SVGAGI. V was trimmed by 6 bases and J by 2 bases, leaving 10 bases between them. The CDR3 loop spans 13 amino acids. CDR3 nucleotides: TGTGCCAGCAGGACCTTGAGGAACTATGGCTACACCTTC. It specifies CASRTLRNYGYTF.

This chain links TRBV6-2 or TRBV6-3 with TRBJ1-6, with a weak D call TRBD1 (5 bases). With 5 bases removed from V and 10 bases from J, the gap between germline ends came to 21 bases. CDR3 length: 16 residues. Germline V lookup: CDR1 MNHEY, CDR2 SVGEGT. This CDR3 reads CASSPLEWQGRSPLHF. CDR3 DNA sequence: TGTGCCAGCAGTCCACTCGAATGGCAGGGTAGATCACCCCTCCACTTT.

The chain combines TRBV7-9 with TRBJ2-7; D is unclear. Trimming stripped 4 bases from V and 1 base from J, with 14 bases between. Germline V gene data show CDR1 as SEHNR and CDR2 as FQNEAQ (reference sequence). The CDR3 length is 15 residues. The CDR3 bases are TGTGCCAGCAGCTCCCCCGACGGACCTTCCTACGAGCAGTACTTC. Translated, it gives CASSSPDGPSYEQYF.

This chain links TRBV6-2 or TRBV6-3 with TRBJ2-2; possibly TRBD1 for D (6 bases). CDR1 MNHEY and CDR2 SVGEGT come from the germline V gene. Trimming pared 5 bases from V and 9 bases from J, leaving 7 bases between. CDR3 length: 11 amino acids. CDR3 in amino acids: CASSGTRELFF. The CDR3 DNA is TGTGCCAGCAGTGGGACAAGGGAGCTGTTTTTT.

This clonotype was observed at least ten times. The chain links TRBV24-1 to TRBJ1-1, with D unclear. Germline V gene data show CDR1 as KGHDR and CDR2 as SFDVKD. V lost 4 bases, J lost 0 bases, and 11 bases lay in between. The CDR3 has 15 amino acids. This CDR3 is CATSESGNMNTEAFF. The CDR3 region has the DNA TGTGCCACCAGTGAGTCAGGTAACATGAACACTGAAGCTTTCTTT.

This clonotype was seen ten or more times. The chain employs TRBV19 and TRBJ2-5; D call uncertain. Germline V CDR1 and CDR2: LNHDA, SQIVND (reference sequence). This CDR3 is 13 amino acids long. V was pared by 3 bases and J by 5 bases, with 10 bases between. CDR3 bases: TGTGCCAGTAGTATGGGTAGGGTGGAGACCCAGTACTTC. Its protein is CASSMGRVETQYF.

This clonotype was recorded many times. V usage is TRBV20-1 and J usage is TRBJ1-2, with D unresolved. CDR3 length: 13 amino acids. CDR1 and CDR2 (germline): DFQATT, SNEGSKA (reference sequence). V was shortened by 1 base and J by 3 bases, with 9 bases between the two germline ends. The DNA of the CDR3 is TGCAGTGCTAGAGGTACCAGACACTATGGCTACACCTTC. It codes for CSARGTRHYGYTF.

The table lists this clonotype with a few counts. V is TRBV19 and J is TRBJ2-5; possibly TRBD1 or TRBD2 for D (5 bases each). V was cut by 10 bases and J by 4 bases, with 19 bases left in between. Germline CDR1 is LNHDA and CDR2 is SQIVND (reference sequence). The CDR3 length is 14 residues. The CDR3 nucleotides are TGTGCCACTGGGGACGCAAGCGTGGCAGAGACCCAGTACTTC. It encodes CATGDASVAETQYF.

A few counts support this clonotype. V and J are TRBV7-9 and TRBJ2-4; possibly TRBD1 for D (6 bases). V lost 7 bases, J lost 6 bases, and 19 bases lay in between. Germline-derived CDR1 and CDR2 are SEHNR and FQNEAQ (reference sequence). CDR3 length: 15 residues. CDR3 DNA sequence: TGTGCCAGCATCGATCTGAGGGACACTCCAAACATTCAGTACTTC. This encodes CASIDLRDTPNIQYF.

The CDR3, as DNA: TGTGCCAGCAGTTTAAGCAGGGACAACGAGCAGTACTTC. It yields the protein CASSLSRDNEQYF. This chain connects TRBV12-3 or TRBV12-4 to TRBJ2-7; tentatively, D is TRBD1 (6 bases). The CDR3 has 13 amino acids. Deletions cut 2 bases from V and 5 bases from J, with 10 bases between.

CDR3 in amino acids: CASSQGRAISSYEQYF. DNA for the CDR3: TGTGCCAGCAGCCAAGGGCGGGCGATTAGCTCCTACGAGCAGTACTTC. The chain recombines TRBV3-1 with TRBJ2-7, with D maybe TRBD2 (5 bases). The CDR3 sequence is 16 residues long. With 1 base removed from V and 0 bases from J, the gap between germline ends came to 13 bases. Germline V gene sequence: CDR1 LGHDT, CDR2 YNNKEL (reference sequence).

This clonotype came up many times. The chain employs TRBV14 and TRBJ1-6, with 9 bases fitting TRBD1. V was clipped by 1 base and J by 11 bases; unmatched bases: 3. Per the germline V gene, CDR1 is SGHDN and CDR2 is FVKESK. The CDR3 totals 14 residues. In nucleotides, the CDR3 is TGTGCCAGCAGCCAAGGGACAGGGGACGCACCCCTCCACTTT. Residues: CASSQGTGDAPLHF.

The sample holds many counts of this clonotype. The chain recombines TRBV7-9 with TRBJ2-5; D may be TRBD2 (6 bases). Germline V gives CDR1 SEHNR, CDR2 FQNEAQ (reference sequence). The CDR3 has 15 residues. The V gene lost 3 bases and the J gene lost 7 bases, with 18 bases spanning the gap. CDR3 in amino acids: CASSFPDLRRATQYF. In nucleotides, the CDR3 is TGTGCCAGCAGCTTCCCTGATTTACGGAGGGCGACCCAGTACTTC.

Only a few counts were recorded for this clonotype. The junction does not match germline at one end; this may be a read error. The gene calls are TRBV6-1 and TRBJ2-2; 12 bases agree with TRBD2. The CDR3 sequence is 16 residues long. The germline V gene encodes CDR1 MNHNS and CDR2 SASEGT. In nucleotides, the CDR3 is TGTGCCAGCAGTGCTAGCGGGGGGGCCCTGACCGGGGAGCCGTTTTTT. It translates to CASSASGGALTGEPFF.

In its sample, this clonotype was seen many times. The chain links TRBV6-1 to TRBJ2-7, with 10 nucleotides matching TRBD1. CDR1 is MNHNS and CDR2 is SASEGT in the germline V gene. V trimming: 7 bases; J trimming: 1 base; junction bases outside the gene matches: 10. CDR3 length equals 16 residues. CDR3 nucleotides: TGTGCCAGCACCGTGGGACAGGGGTTAGGGTCCTACGAGCAGTACTTC. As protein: CASTVGQGLGSYEQYF.

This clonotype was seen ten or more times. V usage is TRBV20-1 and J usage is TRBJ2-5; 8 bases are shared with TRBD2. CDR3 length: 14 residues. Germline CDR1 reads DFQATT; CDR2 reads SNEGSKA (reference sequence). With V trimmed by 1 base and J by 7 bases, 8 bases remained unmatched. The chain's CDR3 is CSARAGTSVATQYF. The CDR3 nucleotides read TGCAGTGCTAGAGCCGGGACTAGTGTAGCGACCCAGTACTTC.

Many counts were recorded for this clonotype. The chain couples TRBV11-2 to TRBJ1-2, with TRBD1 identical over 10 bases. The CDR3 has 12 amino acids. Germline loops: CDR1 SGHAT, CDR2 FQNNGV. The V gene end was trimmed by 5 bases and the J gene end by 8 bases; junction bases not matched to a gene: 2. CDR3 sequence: CASSLTGGGYTF. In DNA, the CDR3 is TGTGCCAGCAGCCTGACAGGGGGCGGCTACACCTTC.

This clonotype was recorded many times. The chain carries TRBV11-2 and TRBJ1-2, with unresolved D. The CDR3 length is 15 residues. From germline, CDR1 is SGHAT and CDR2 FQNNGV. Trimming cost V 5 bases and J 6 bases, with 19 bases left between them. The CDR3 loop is CASSKLTGRGDGYTF. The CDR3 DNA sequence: TGTGCCAGCAGCAAACTTACTGGCCGTGGGGATGGCTACACCTTC.

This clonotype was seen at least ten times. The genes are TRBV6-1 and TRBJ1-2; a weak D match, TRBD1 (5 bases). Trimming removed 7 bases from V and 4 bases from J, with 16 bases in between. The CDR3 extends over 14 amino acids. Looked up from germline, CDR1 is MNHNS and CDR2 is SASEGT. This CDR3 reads CASKSGPHPYGYTF. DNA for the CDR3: TGTGCCAGCAAATCAGGGCCCCACCCCTATGGCTACACCTTC.